This TCR beta chain was found in a study of OX40 agonist ivuxolimab in advanced cancers. Across the whole study: Antecedent anti-PD-1, anti-PD-L1 or anti-CTLA-4 therapy was permissible, with roughly 40% having received some.

Only one count was recorded for this clone. V was clipped by 1 base and J by 4 bases, with 10 bases between them. Germline-derived CDR1 and CDR2 are SGHVS and FQNEAQ. The length of the CDR3 is 14 residues. Exclusion of a patient followed from autoimmune disease history or systemic immunosuppression. Sequencing was performed with immunoSEQ multiplex PCR; in TCRdb, only in-frame clones are kept and a portion is missing. The sample has under 100,000 clones, 75% to 90% seen once; the top ten hold roughly 5.5%. The source was CD4+ or CD8+ T cells sorted from blood, collected in a trial of the OX40 agonist ivuxolimab. This rearrangement joins TRBV7-8 to TRBJ1-1, with a possible D match to TRBD1 (5 bases). This TCR came from an adult with an advanced solid tumor such as melanoma, head and neck, liver or kidney cancer. CDR3 DNA: TGTGCCAGCAGCTTAGTGGGGGGGGGCACTGAAGCTTTCTTT. It yields the protein CASSLVGGGTEAFF.